This TCR beta chain is drawn from a study of cytomegalovirus exposure and HLA in healthy donors. About the research overall: The study's early data release held approximately 91 million unique TCRs from HLA-typed donors. The study, taken as a whole, reports: The study recorded 164 TCR beta chains that were cytomegalovirus-associated. Sequencing depth roughly uniform across donors was assumed in presence/absence analyses.

A word on this clone: What it binds is not known.

J gave up 4 bases and V 5 bases, and 7 bases lay outside the gene matches. The germline V gene encodes CDR1 SEHNR and CDR2 FQNEAQ (reference sequence). The CDR3 extends over 15 amino acids. Amplification used 60 Vbeta primers and 13 Jbeta primers. Sequencing was performed with immunoSEQ multiplex PCR; in TCRdb, only in-frame clones are kept and a portion is missing. Among about 70,000 clones listed, 74% were seen once. Sequenced: PBMCs. This receptor was taken from a woman aged 60-70 years in good health and CMV-seropositive. The rearrangement links TRBV7-9 to TRBJ2-5, with 10 bases that match TRBD1. The CDR3 DNA follows: TGTGCCAGCAGCCGACTGGGACAGGGGATAGAGACCCAGTACTTC. Translation: CASSRLGQGIETQYF.